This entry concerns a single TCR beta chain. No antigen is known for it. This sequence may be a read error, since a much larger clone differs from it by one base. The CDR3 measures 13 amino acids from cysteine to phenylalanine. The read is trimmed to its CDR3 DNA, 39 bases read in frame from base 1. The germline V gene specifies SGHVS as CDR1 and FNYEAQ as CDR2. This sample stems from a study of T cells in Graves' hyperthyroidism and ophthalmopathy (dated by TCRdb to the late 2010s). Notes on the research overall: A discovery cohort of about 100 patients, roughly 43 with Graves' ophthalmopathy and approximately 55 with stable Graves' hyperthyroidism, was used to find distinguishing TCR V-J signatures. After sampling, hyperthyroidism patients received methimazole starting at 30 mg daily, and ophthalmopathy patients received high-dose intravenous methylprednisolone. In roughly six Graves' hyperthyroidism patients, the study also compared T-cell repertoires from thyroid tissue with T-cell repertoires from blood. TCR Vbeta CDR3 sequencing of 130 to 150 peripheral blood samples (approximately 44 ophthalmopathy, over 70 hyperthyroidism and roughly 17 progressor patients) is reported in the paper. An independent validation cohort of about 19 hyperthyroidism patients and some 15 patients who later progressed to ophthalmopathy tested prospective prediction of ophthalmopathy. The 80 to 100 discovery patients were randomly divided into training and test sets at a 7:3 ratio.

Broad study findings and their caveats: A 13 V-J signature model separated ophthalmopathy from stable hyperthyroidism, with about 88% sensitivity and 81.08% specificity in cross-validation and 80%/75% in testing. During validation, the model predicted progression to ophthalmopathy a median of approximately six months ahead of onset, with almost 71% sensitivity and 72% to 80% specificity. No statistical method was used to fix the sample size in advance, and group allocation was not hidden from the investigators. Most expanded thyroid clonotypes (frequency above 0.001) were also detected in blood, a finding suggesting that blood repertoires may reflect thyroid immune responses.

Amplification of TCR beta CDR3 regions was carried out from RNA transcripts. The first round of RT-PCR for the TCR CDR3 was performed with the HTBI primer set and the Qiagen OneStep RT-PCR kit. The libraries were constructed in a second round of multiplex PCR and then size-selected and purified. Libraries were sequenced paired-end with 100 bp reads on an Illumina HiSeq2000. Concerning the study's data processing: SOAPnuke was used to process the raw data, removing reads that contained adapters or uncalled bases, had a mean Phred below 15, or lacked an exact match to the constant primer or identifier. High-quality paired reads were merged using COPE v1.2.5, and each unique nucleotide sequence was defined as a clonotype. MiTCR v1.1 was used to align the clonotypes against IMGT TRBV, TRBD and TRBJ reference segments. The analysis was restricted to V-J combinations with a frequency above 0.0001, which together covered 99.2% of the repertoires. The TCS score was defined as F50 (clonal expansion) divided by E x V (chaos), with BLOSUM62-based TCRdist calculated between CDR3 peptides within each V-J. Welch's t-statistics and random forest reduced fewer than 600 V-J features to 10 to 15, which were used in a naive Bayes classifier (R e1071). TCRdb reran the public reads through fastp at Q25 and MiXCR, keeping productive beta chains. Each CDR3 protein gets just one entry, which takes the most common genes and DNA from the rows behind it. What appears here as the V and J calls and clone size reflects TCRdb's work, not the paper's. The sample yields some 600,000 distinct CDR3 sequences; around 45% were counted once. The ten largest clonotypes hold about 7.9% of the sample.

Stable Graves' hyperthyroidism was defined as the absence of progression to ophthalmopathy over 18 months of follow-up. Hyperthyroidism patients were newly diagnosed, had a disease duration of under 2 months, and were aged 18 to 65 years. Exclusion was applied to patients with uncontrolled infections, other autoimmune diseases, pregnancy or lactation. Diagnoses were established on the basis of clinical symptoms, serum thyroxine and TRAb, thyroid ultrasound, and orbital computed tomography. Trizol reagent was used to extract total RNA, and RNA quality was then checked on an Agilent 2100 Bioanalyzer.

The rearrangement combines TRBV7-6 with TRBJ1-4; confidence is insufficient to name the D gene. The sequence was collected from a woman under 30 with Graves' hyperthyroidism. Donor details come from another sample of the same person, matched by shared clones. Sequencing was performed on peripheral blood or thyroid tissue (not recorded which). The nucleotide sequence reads TGTGCCGGCAGCTTAGGATTGAATGAAAAACTGTTTTTT. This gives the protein CAGSLGLNEKLFF.